These 30 T cell receptor beta chains were sequenced from one sample in a study of control samples from healthy donors and cancer patients. The data were produced by immunoSEQ multiplex PCR, yet TCRdb's version contains in-frame clones alone and is incomplete. The data contain approximately 98,000 clones, approximately 84% of them singletons. Specimen: blood. Receptors were obtained from a man younger than 35 in good health.

The chain combines TRBV5-5 with TRBJ2-2; 7 positions agree with TRBD1. CDR1 is SGHKS, CDR2 YYEKEE, per germline (reference sequence). This CDR3 region has 14 residues. Losses at the gene ends were 1 base for V and 7 bases for J; bases not matched to a gene: 4. The CDR3 protein is CASSLRGLDGELFF. As DNA, the CDR3 is TGTGCCAGCAGCTTGAGGGGGCTGGACGGGGAGCTGTTTTTT.

This chain joins TRBV7-2 and TRBJ1-1; possible D gene TRBD1, 5 bases. CDR1 and CDR2 (germline): SGHTA, FQGNSA. V was cut by 5 bases and J by 6 bases, with 16 bases left in between. The CDR3 covers 14 residues. The CDR3 DNA follows: TGTGCCAGCAGCCCCAGGGTTCTTATCGCTGAAGCTTTCTTT. It is translated as CASSPRVLIAEAFF.

This clone appeared a few times. The V call is TRBV2, the J call TRBJ1-6; 7 nucleotides match TRBD1. V was pared by 6 bases and J by 0 bases, with 17 bases of the junction left unmatched. CDR3 size: 20 residues. Germline V gene sequence: CDR1 SNHLY, CDR2 FYNNEI. CDR3 sequence (DNA): TGTGCCAGCAGGGGCCGGGACAGAGGTACTACAAGCTCCTATAATTCACCCCTCCACTTT. It codes for CASRGRDRGTTSSYNSPLHF. Full variable domain (rest looked up from reference TRBV2 and TRBJ1-6): EPEVTQTPSHQVTQMGQEVILRCVPISNHLYFYWYRQILGQKVEFLVSFYNNEISEKSEIFDDQFSVERPDGSNFTLKIRSTKLEDSAMYFCASRGRDRGTTSSYNSPLHFGNGTRLTVT.

This chain joins TRBV6-6 and TRBJ1-5; tentative D call: TRBD1 (5 bases). CDR3 length: 13 amino acids. Trimming took off 6 bases at V and 7 bases at J, with 13 bases between the two ends. Germline V CDR1 and CDR2: MNHNY, SVGAGI (reference sequence). This chain's CDR3 is CASSWGGGQPQHF. The CDR3 DNA reads as TGTGCCAGCAGCTGGGGGGGTGGGCAGCCCCAGCATTTT.

The chain uses TRBV11-1 and TRBJ1-1; 7 nucleotides agree with TRBD1. The CDR3 spans 14 residues. Looked up from germline, CDR1 is SGHAT and CDR2 is FQDESV (reference sequence). Unmatched junction bases numbered 7, after V lost 5 bases and J lost 4 bases. In nucleotides, the CDR3 is TGTGCCAGCAGCCAAGACAGGGCCGGCACTGAAGCTTTCTTT. It yields the protein CASSQDRAGTEAFF.

The V gene is TRBV11-2, the J gene TRBJ2-3; 13 bases map to TRBD2. The CDR3 has 16 amino acids. Trimming cost V 4 bases and J 4 bases; bases outside gene matches: 5. Germline V gene lookup returns CDR1 SGHAT and CDR2 FQNNGV. This chain's CDR3 is CASSSTSGGASDTQYF. CDR3 bases: TGTGCCAGCAGCTCTACTAGCGGGGGGGCTTCAGATACGCAGTATTTT.

This clone was picked up one time. J is TRBJ1-1 and V is TRBV19, with 9 bases aligning to TRBD1. V lost 1 base to trimming and J lost 5 bases; unmatched junction nucleotides: 5. The CDR3 runs to 15 residues. CDR1 and CDR2 (germline): LNHDA, SQIVND (reference sequence). The DNA for the CDR3 is TGTGCCAGTAGTATAGGTCGACAGGGGGGGACTGAAGCTTTCTTT. It is translated as CASSIGRQGGTEAFF.

This clone was counted a single time. The chain combines TRBV7-2 with TRBJ2-3; D gene uncertain. CDR3 size: 15 residues. The V end lost 1 base, the J end lost 2 bases, and 10 bases lay between the germline ends. Germline-derived CDR1 and CDR2 are SGHTA and FQGNSA. CDR3 bases: TGTGCCAGCAGCTTAGATCTGGCGAACACAGATACGCAGTATTTT. This gives the protein CASSLDLANTDTQYF.

The chain recombines TRBV3-1 (or the pseudogene TRBV3-2) with TRBJ2-3; TRBD1 matches 8 bases. The junction had 13 bases not matched to a gene; V was cut back by 3 bases and J by 2 bases. Germline CDR1 LGHDT, CDR2 YNNKEL (reference sequence). The CDR3 is 18 residues long. CDR3 nucleotide sequence: TGTGCCAGCAGCCACCTAGTACGGGACAGGCAATCCACAGATACGCAGTATTTT. Protein sequence: CASSHLVRDRQSTDTQYF.

The V call is TRBV28, the J call TRBJ1-4; TRBD1 aligns across 7 bases. The CDR3 extends over 14 amino acids. The V segment lost 4 bases and the J segment 8 bases; nucleotides outside the gene matches: 7. Germline CDR1 is MDHEN and CDR2 is SYDVKM. CDR3 in amino acids: CASSSGQEREKLFF. In nucleotides, the CDR3 is TGTGCCAGCAGTTCCGGACAGGAAAGGGAAAAACTGTTTTTT.

The CDR3 reads CASSLGLAGYNEQFF. The CDR3 bases are TGTGCCAGCAGCTTGGGACTAGCTGGGTACAATGAGCAGTTCTTC. The chain combines TRBV5-6 with TRBJ2-1, with TRBD2 identical over 7 bases. Germline V gene sequence: CDR1 SGHDT, CDR2 YYEEEE. The CDR3 has 15 amino acids. V lost 0 bases to trimming and J lost 4 bases; unmatched junction nucleotides: 4.

This chain links TRBV11-2 with TRBJ2-7; a possible D gene is TRBD2 (6 bases). V was shortened by 0 bases and J by 3 bases, with 9 bases between the two germline ends. Germline CDR1 SGHAT, CDR2 FQNNGV. There are 14 residues in the CDR3. DNA for the CDR3: TGTGCCAGCAGCTTAGAAAGGAGGGACTACGAGCAGTACTTC. Translation gives CASSLERRDYEQYF.

The chain combines TRBV28 with TRBJ2-3; 12 nucleotides line up with TRBD1. Germline assignment: CDR1 MDHEN and CDR2 SYDVKM. This CDR3 contains 19 residues. The J segment lost 5 bases and the V segment lost 3 bases, leaving 15 bases of the junction unmatched. CDR3 nucleotide sequence: TGTGCCAGCAGTTTCTCCCTAGGGACAGGGGGCGGGAGTGTAGATACGCAGTATTTT. It codes for CASSFSLGTGGGSVDTQYF.

CDR3 in amino acids: CASSWGSGGPYEQYF. Written as DNA, the CDR3 is TGTGCCAGCAGTTGGGGATCAGGAGGGCCTTACGAGCAGTACTTC. The rearrangement links TRBV27 to TRBJ2-7; a possible D gene is TRBD2 (6 bases). This CDR3 is built from 15 residues. Germline lookup yields CDR1 MNHEY and CDR2 SMNVEV (reference sequence). Trimming left V 4 bases short and J 4 bases short, with 17 bases between.

CDR3 DNA: TGTGCCAGCAGCCAAGGGGTGGCGACAGGGAAGTCCGGGGAGCTGTTTTTT. Translating gives CASSQGVATGKSGELFF. The chain has TRBV3-1 (or the pseudogene TRBV3-2) and TRBJ2-2, with 7 bases aligning to TRBD1. The junction had 11 bases not matched to a gene; V was cut back by 1 base and J by 6 bases. From germline, CDR1 is LGHDT and CDR2 YNNKEL (reference sequence). This CDR3 has 17 residues.

V is TRBV6-6 and J is TRBJ1-1, with TRBD1 matching over 7 bases. This CDR3 has 17 residues. After removal of 6 bases from V and 1 base from J, the junction contained 14 bases not matched to a gene. Germline loops: CDR1 MNHNY, CDR2 SVGAGI (reference sequence). In nucleotides, the CDR3 is TGTGCCAGCAGCCGAGGGACGGGGGACAGACGGAACACTGAAGCTTTCTTT. Translating gives CASSRGTGDRRNTEAFF.

The chain combines TRBV30 with TRBJ1-5; D unresolved. Trimming pared 1 base from V and 5 bases from J, leaving 9 bases between. CDR1 is GTSNPN and CDR2 is SVGIG in the germline V gene (reference sequence). The CDR3 covers 13 residues. The CDR3 DNA follows: TGTGCCTGGAGTGGGTCAGCCGATCAGCCCCAGCATTTT. This codes for CAWSGSADQPQHF.

For the CDR3, the DNA is TGTGCCAGCAGCTTAGTTGCGGGGATCTACAATGAGCAGTTCTTC. This translates into CASSLVAGIYNEQFF. V gene TRBV7-2 combines with J gene TRBJ2-1; D is possibly TRBD2 (6 bases). The ends were cut back, 1 base at V and 3 bases at J, with 10 bases in the middle. The germline gives CDR1 SGHTA, CDR2 FQGNSA. This CDR3 region has 15 residues.

The rearrangement links TRBV5-1 to TRBJ1-2, with D possibly TRBD1 on 6 matching bases. CDR1 is SGHRS and CDR2 is YFSETQ in the germline V gene. The CDR3 has 14 residues. Between the trimmed V and J ends, which lost 0 bases and 4 bases, there was a span of 10 bases. Here the CDR3 DNA reads TGCGCCAGCAGCTTGGCCCCGGACAGCTATGGCTACACCTTC. Amino acid sequence: CASSLAPDSYGYTF.

This chain joins TRBV19 and TRBJ1-1; maybe TRBD1 (5 bases). Between the trimmed V and J ends, which lost 9 bases and 5 bases, there was a span of 19 bases. Germline V gene lookup returns CDR1 LNHDA and CDR2 SQIVND (reference sequence). This CDR3 is built from 14 residues. The CDR3 sequence is CASHNLGGGTEAFF. The CDR3 DNA follows: TGTGCCAGCCACAACCTCGGGGGGGGAACTGAAGCTTTCTTT.

The chain employs TRBV19 and TRBJ2-2, with 10 bases fitting TRBD1. This CDR3 is built from 16 residues. The germline V gene encodes CDR1 LNHDA and CDR2 SQIVND (reference sequence). V was clipped by 4 bases and J by 4 bases; unmatched bases: 6. The CDR3 sequence: CASSRAGQGPTGELFF. The CDR3 DNA follows: TGTGCCAGTAGTAGGGCGGGACAGGGGCCCACCGGGGAGCTGTTTTTT.

The chain joins TRBV19 to TRBJ2-2, with 8 positions matching TRBD2. CDR1 and CDR2 from the germline V gene are LNHDA and SQIVND (reference sequence). The V and J ends lost 5 bases and 5 bases, in that order; junction bases with no gene match: 10. The CDR3 has 16 residues. CDR3 in DNA: TGTGCCAGTAGTCCCAGACTAGCGTCTCGGACCGGGGAGCTGTTTTTT. It encodes CASSPRLASRTGELFF.

The V and J genes are TRBV7-6 and TRBJ2-3; D may be TRBD2 (7 bases). The V end was cut by 2 bases, the J end by 4 bases, with 16 bases between. The germline CDR1 and CDR2 sequences are SGHVS and FNYEAQ. CDR3 length: 16 residues. In nucleotides, the CDR3 is TGTGCCAGCAGCTTACAGGTGGTGGGGGGGCCAGATACGCAGTATTTT. Residues: CASSLQVVGGPDTQYF. Variable domain in full (rest from reference TRBV7-6 and TRBJ2-3): GAGVSQSPRYKVTKRGQDVALRCDPISGHVSLYWYRQALGQGPEFLTYFNYEAQQDKSGLPNDRFSAERPEGSISTLTIQRTEQRDSAMYRCASSLQVVGGPDTQYFGPGTRLTVL.

The rearrangement uses TRBV4-2 and TRBJ1-2; a possible D gene is TRBD1 (5 bases). The CDR3 covers 14 residues. Looked up from germline, CDR1 is LGHNA and CDR2 is YNFKEQ. The V and J ends lost 0 bases and 11 bases respectively, with 16 bases between them. CDR3 sequence: CASSQDKGREGYTF. The CDR3 DNA is TGTGCCAGCAGCCAAGATAAGGGCAGGGAGGGGTACACCTTC.

CDR3 loop: CASSLVGVGGEQYF. DNA of the CDR3: TGTGCCAGCAGCTTGGTAGGGGTCGGGGGCGAGCAGTACTTC. This chain connects TRBV7-9 to TRBJ2-7; possible D gene TRBD2, 6 bases. This CDR3 region has 14 residues. The V gene lost 3 bases and the J gene lost 6 bases, with 15 bases spanning the gap. In germline, CDR1 is SEHNR, CDR2 FQNEAQ (reference sequence).

This chain uses TRBV6-5 with TRBJ1-1; D is ambiguous. Trimming took off 4 bases at V and 4 bases at J, with 16 bases between the two ends. Germline-derived CDR1 and CDR2 are MNHEY and SVGAGI. The CDR3 is 15 amino acids. In DNA, the CDR3 is TGTGCCAGCAGTTCCGGACTCCCCGAGGCCACTGAAGCTTTCTTT. Amino acids: CASSSGLPEATEAFF.

This rearrangement joins TRBV28 to TRBJ1-1; unclear D gene. Per germline, CDR1 MDHEN and CDR2 SYDVKM. The CDR3 consists of 13 residues. V was shortened by 7 bases and J by 5 bases, with 14 bases between the two germline ends. CDR3 nucleotides: TGTGCCAGCACCTACCGACGACGGACTGAAGCTTTCTTT. It codes for CASTYRRRTEAFF.

The chain joins TRBV30 to TRBJ2-2; no definite D call. CDR1 GTSNPN and CDR2 SVGIG come from the germline V gene (reference sequence). The germline V and J ends were trimmed by 5 bases and 5 bases, with 15 bases remaining between them. The CDR3 consists of 14 residues. For the CDR3, the DNA is TGTGCCTGGCGCGATACAGATCGAACCGGGGAGCTGTTTTTT. Encoded protein: CAWRDTDRTGELFF.

In its sample, this clone was seen many times. This chain connects TRBV27 to TRBJ1-5, with D tentatively TRBD1 (6 bases). This CDR3 comprises 15 residues. Germline V gene data show CDR1 as MNHEY and CDR2 as SMNVEV (reference sequence). Trimming took 3 bases from V and 2 from J, leaving 11 bases between them. CDR3 DNA sequence: TGTGCCAGCAGTTTCCAGGGGTTCGGCAATCAGCCCCAGCATTTT. Its translation is CASSFQGFGNQPQHF.

For this clone: The identical CDR3 is also encoded by other nucleotide sequences in the sample. This chain joins TRBV5-1 and TRBJ2-3; D is unresolved. CDR3 length: 12 amino acids. V lost 2 bases to trimming and J lost 3 bases, with 4 bases between them. CDR1 is SGHRS and CDR2 is YFSETQ in the germline V gene. The CDR3 DNA is TGCGCCAGCAGCTTAACTACAGATACGCAGTATTTT. Translation: CASSLTTDTQYF.